These 29 T cell receptor beta chains came from one sample sequenced in a study of cytomegalovirus exposure and HLA in healthy donors. PCR used 60 Vbeta primers and 13 Jbeta primers. Sequencing was performed with immunoSEQ multiplex PCR; in TCRdb, only in-frame clones are kept and a portion is missing. The top ten hold 20% to 25% of the sample, which has about 90,000 clones, around 70% seen once. Sequencing was done on a sample of PBMCs. These receptors all come from a man aged 25 to 45 in good health and CMV-seropositive.

This clone was seen a handful of times. The rearrangement joins TRBV5-1 to TRBJ2-3; 8 positions agree with TRBD2. The CDR3 sequence is 16 residues long. Trimming cost V 4 bases and J 2 bases; bases outside gene matches: 9. Germline loops: CDR1 SGHRS, CDR2 YFSETQ. CDR3 sequence reads: CASSIGRGEVTDTQYF. CDR3 sequence (DNA): TGCGCCAGCAGCATCGGGCGGGGGGAGGTCACAGATACGCAGTATTTT.

The V gene is TRBV30, the J gene TRBJ2-7; D unclear. The CDR3 covers 13 residues. CDR1 and CDR2 (germline): GTSNPN, SVGIG (reference sequence). V was trimmed by 4 bases and J by 5 bases, leaving 15 bases between them. The CDR3 loop reads CAWIRESIDEQYF. The CDR3 nucleotides are TGTGCCTGGATAAGAGAAAGTATCGACGAGCAGTACTTC. The variable domain in full, with the rest retrieved from reference TRBV30 and TRBJ2-7, is SQTIHQWPATLVQPVGSPLSLECTVEGTSNPNLYWYRQAAGRGLQLLFYSVGIGQISSEVPQNLSASRPQDRQFILSSKKLLLSDSGFYLCAWIRESIDEQYFGPGTRLTVT.

This CDR3 reads CASSSPGLDEQYF. CDR3 bases: TGTGCCAGCAGCTCCCCAGGGTTGGACGAGCAGTACTTC. The chain employs TRBV7-9 and TRBJ2-7; possibly TRBD1 for D (5 bases). The V end lost 4 bases, the J end lost 5 bases, and 12 bases lay between the germline ends. The CDR3 runs 13 residues. The germline V gene encodes CDR1 SEHNR and CDR2 FQNEAQ (reference sequence).

The V gene is TRBV6-5, the J gene TRBJ1-5; unclear D gene. Trimming left V 5 bases short and J 5 bases short, with 10 bases between. This CDR3 is 13 amino acids long. Germline V gene sequence: CDR1 MNHEY, CDR2 SVGAGI. The DNA for the CDR3 is TGTGCCAGCAGTCTTACTACGGATCAGCCCCAGCATTTT. It specifies CASSLTTDQPQHF.

The chain carries TRBV28 and TRBJ1-5, with D tentatively TRBD1 (6 bases). The CDR3 is 16 amino acids. V gave up 6 bases and J gave up 6 bases, with 21 bases separating them. Germline V gene data show CDR1 as MDHEN and CDR2 as SYDVKM. CDR3 sequence (DNA): TGTGCCAGCAGCTCCGTAGCTAGGGGGAAGTCTCAGCCCCAGCATTTT. Translating it yields CASSSVARGKSQPQHF.

A few counts support this clone. V and J are TRBV5-5 and TRBJ1-4; D gene ambiguous. The CDR3 has 14 amino acids. V lost 1 base to trimming and J lost 6 bases, with 10 bases between them. Germline CDR1 SGHKS, CDR2 YYEKEE (reference sequence). DNA for the CDR3: TGTGCCAGCAGCTTGTGGAACTACGATGAAAAACTGTTTTTT. Translation: CASSLWNYDEKLFF.

This clone occurred once. The V call is TRBV2, the J call TRBJ1-4, with 7 bases aligning to TRBD1. The V and J ends lost 8 bases and 4 bases, in that order; junction bases with no gene match: 4. This CDR3 is 13 amino acids long. Germline assignment: CDR1 SNHLY and CDR2 FYNNEI. CDR3 amino acids: CASGTVLNEKLFF. The CDR3 DNA reads as TGTGCCAGCGGGACAGTACTTAATGAAAAACTGTTTTTT.

The rearrangement uses TRBV25-1 and TRBJ2-7, with TRBD2 identical over 16 bases. The CDR3 loop spans 17 amino acids. Germline assignment: CDR1 MGHDK and CDR2 SYGVNS. V dropped 4 bases and J dropped 4; count of bases not matched to a gene: 7. In DNA form, the CDR3 reads TGTGCCAGCAGTGGCGGGACTAGCGGGAGGGCCAGGTACGAGCAGTACTTC. Translating gives CASSGGTSGRARYEQYF.

This clone was picked up one time. This sequence joins TRBV6-1 and TRBJ2-7; D is undetermined. Trimming shortened V by 2 bases and J by 0 bases, and 5 bases separated the two germline ends. This CDR3 comprises 13 residues. Looked up from germline, CDR1 is MNHNS and CDR2 is SASEGT. The CDR3: CASSEFSSYEQYF. DNA for the CDR3: TGTGCCAGCAGTGAATTCAGCTCCTACGAGCAGTACTTC.

V is TRBV2 and J is TRBJ2-2; perhaps TRBD2 as D (5 bases). V was pared by 4 bases and J by 3 bases, with 9 bases between. CDR1 is SNHLY and CDR2 is FYNNEI in the germline V gene. The CDR3 has 14 residues. CDR3 nucleotide sequence: TGTGCCAGCAGTGTACGGGGAGACACCGGGGAGCTGTTTTTT. It is translated as CASSVRGDTGELFF. Supplemented by reference TRBV2 and TRBJ2-2, the full variable domain reads EPEVTQTPSHQVTQMGQEVILRCVPISNHLYFYWYRQILGQKVEFLVSFYNNEISEKSEIFDDQFSVERPDGSNFTLKIRSTKLEDSAMYFCASSVRGDTGELFFGEGSRLTVL.

This chain uses TRBV6-5 with TRBJ2-7, with 9 bases fitting TRBD1. CDR3 size: 14 residues. V shed 6 bases, J shed 2 bases, and the junction held 5 bases outside the gene matches. Germline-derived CDR1 and CDR2 are MNHEY and SVGAGI. The CDR3 bases are TGTGCCAGCAGGGGACAGGGTGGCCCCTACGAGCAGTACTTC. Amino acid sequence: CASRGQGGPYEQYF.

This chain joins TRBV5-6 and TRBJ1-1, with TRBD1 identical over 7 bases. The V and J ends lost 7 bases and 1 base, in that order; junction bases with no gene match: 1. The CDR3 runs to 12 residues. Germline CDR1 reads SGHDT; CDR2 reads YYEEEE. CDR3 DNA sequence: TGTGCCAGCTGGACAGGGAACACTGAAGCTTTCTTT. It specifies CASWTGNTEAFF.

The rearrangement joins TRBV10-3 to TRBJ2-6; TRBD2 might be the D (5 bases). The CDR3 covers 15 residues. Trimming shortened V by 5 bases and J by 0 bases, and 8 bases separated the two germline ends. Germline lookup yields CDR1 ENHRY and CDR2 SYGVKD. Here the CDR3 DNA reads TGTGCCATCAGTTGGGAGAGCTCTGGGGCCAACGTCCTGACTTTC. Translation gives CAISWESSGANVLTF.

This clone was found a few times. The chain has TRBV11-2 and TRBJ2-5; D possibly corresponds to TRBD1 (5 bases). Trimming took 5 bases from V and 4 from J, leaving 8 bases between them. Germline assignment: CDR1 SGHAT and CDR2 FQNNGV. The CDR3 has 12 residues. For the CDR3, the DNA is TGTGCCAGCAGCCCAGGGCTAGAGACCCAGTACTTC. Encoded protein: CASSPGLETQYF. The variable domain in full, with the rest retrieved from reference TRBV11-2 and TRBJ2-5, is EAGVAQSPRYKIIEKRQSVAFWCNPISGHATLYWYQQILGQGPKLLIQFQNNGVVDDSQLPKDRFSAERLKGVDSTLKIQPAKLEDSAVYLCASSPGLETQYFGPGTRLLVL.

The rearrangement joins TRBV10-1 to TRBJ1-1; perhaps TRBD1 as D (6 bases). Per the germline V gene, CDR1 is WNHNN and CDR2 is SYGVQD (reference sequence). V was cut by 6 bases and J by 3 bases, with 11 bases left in between. CDR3 length: 13 amino acids. CDR3 sequence reads: CASSRGGDTEAFF. CDR3 bases: TGCGCCAGCAGCCGTGGGGGCGACACTGAAGCTTTCTTT.

In this sample, this clone is medium-sized (0.01 to 0.1%). The rearrangement links TRBV7-9 to TRBJ1-3, with D unclear. The CDR3 is 13 amino acids. CDR1 is SEHNR, CDR2 FQNEAQ, per germline (reference sequence). Between the trimmed V and J ends, which lost 11 bases and 0 bases, there was a span of 11 bases. DNA for the CDR3: TGTGCCGGTAGAGAGAGCTCTGGAAACACCATATATTTT. Translation: CAGRESSGNTIYF.

The V and J genes are TRBV5-4 and TRBJ2-7; D may be TRBD2 (5 bases). V was shortened by 0 bases and J by 7 bases, with 14 bases between the two germline ends. The CDR3 is made up of 14 amino acids. The germline V gene encodes CDR1 SGHNT and CDR2 YYREEE (reference sequence). This CDR3 reads CASSLGREIGEQYF. CDR3 bases: TGTGCCAGCAGCTTGGGTCGGGAAATTGGAGAGCAGTACTTC.

This clone was recorded once. The chain uses TRBV9 and TRBJ2-5, with D hard to call. The germline V gene has CDR1 SGDLS and CDR2 YYNGEE. Trimming left V 0 bases short and J 5 bases short, with 5 bases between. The CDR3 runs 12 residues. The CDR3 region has the DNA TGTGCCAGCAGCGTAGACAAGGAGACCCAGTACTTC. Amino acid sequence: CASSVDKETQYF.

This chain links TRBV5-1 with TRBJ1-3, with TRBD1 identical over 7 bases. J gave up 0 bases and V 4 bases, and 4 bases lay outside the gene matches. The CDR3 totals 15 residues. In germline, CDR1 is SGHRS, CDR2 YFSETQ. The CDR3 spells CASSGGQSSGNTIYF. CDR3 coding DNA: TGCGCCAGCAGCGGGGGACAGAGCTCTGGAAACACCATATATTTT.

This clone showed up just once. The chain couples TRBV7-3 to TRBJ2-5; 9 bases agree with TRBD2. The CDR3 is 15 residues long. Germline V CDR1 and CDR2: SGHTA, FQGTGA. V shed 5 bases and J 4 bases; nucleotides not matched to a gene: 8. CDR3 protein: CASSLGGRAGETQYF. CDR3 nucleotide sequence: TGTGCCAGCAGCCTAGGCGGGAGGGCCGGAGAGACCCAGTACTTC.

The V call is TRBV19, the J call TRBJ2-2, with 10 bases fitting TRBD2. J was trimmed by 2 bases and V by 5 bases; bases with no gene match: 2. CDR3 length: 15 residues. Germline assignment: CDR1 LNHDA and CDR2 SQIVND (reference sequence). The CDR3 sequence is CASSLAGVNTGELFF. The CDR3, as DNA: TGTGCCAGTAGTCTAGCGGGAGTAAACACCGGGGAGCTGTTTTTT.

The CDR3 loop reads CASRPPRGGSGEAFF. In DNA form, the CDR3 reads TGTGCCAGCAGACCCCCCAGGGGAGGGTCCGGGGAAGCTTTCTTT. V is TRBV25-1 and J is TRBJ1-1, with D possibly TRBD1 on 6 matching bases. Germline CDR1 and CDR2: MGHDK and SYGVNS. The CDR3 is 15 residues long. With 6 bases removed from V and 8 bases from J, the gap between germline ends came to 22 bases.

V gene TRBV7-2 combines with J gene TRBJ2-2; 10 bases match TRBD1. The germline V gene encodes CDR1 SGHTA and CDR2 FQGNSA. The V and J ends lost 5 bases and 6 bases, in that order; junction bases with no gene match: 9. The CDR3 extends over 16 amino acids. The CDR3 bases are TGTGCCAGCAGCGGAACCGGGACAGGGGACGCCGGGGAGCTGTTTTTT. Its protein is CASSGTGTGDAGELFF.

This clone was counted only a few times. Here the CDR3 reads CASSPRKETSNTGELFF. The DNA for the CDR3 is TGCGCCAGCAGCCCCCGAAAAGAAACTTCGAACACCGGGGAGCTGTTTTTT. The chain joins TRBV5-1 to TRBJ2-2; D is unresolved. Looked up from germline, CDR1 is SGHRS and CDR2 is YFSETQ. The V and J ends lost 4 bases and 0 bases respectively, with 16 bases between them. This CDR3 region has 17 residues.

This clone occurred a few times. The chain is built from TRBV5-6 and TRBJ2-7, with 7 bases identical to TRBD2. Per the germline V gene, CDR1 is SGHDT and CDR2 is YYEEEE. Losses at the gene ends were 4 bases for V and 5 bases for J; bases not matched to a gene: 15. The CDR3 is made up of 16 amino acids. CDR3 sequence: CASSPEGRESFDEQYF. CDR3 DNA sequence: TGTGCCAGCAGCCCGGAAGGGAGGGAGAGTTTCGACGAGCAGTACTTC.

The gene calls are TRBV4-1 and TRBJ2-5; 12 positions agree with TRBD2. Germline CDR1 MGHRA, CDR2 YSYEKL. Trimming at V came to 2 bases and at J to 2 bases, leaving 3 bases not matched to a gene. This CDR3 comprises 16 residues. CDR3 sequence: CASSQILAGGQETQYF. The DNA for the CDR3 is TGCGCCAGCAGCCAAATCCTAGCGGGGGGGCAAGAGACCCAGTACTTC.

This clone was observed a few times. The rearrangement links TRBV30 to TRBJ2-3, with 9 bases that match TRBD2. Trimming at V came to 2 bases and at J to 6 bases, leaving 6 bases not matched to a gene. Germline values: CDR1 GTSNPN, CDR2 SVGIG (reference sequence). The CDR3 runs 14 residues. The CDR3 DNA follows: TGTGCCTGGAGTAAAGGAAGCGGGAGGGATACGCAGTATTTT. This translates into CAWSKGSGRDTQYF.

V usage is TRBV4-3 and J usage is TRBJ2-1, with 7 nucleotides matching TRBD2. J gave up 10 bases and V 4 bases, and 7 bases lay outside the gene matches. From germline, CDR1 is LGHNA and CDR2 YSLEER. This CDR3 has 13 amino acids. CDR3 bases: TGCGCCAGCAGCCCCCAGCGGGATGAGGAGCAGTTCTTC. It encodes CASSPQRDEEQFF.

This rearrangement joins TRBV2 to TRBJ1-5, with D hard to call. The CDR3 consists of 17 residues. Trimming took off 1 base at V and 1 base at J, with 14 bases between the two ends. The germline CDR1 and CDR2 sequences are SNHLY and FYNNEI. The CDR3 here is CASSEVVGYTSNQPQHF. In nucleotides, the CDR3 is TGTGCCAGCAGTGAAGTTGTCGGGTATACCAGCAATCAGCCCCAGCATTTT.